This T cell receptor (beta chain) is drawn from a study of beta chain features in type 1 diabetes. Germline V gene sequence: CDR1 SGHRS, CDR2 YFSETQ. V was pared by 4 bases and J by 0 bases, with 5 bases between. The CDR3 length is 14 residues. The table lists this clone with a few counts. TCRB transcripts that were expressed got sequenced, as all of the isolated RNA had been reverse transcribed. Millions of reads, on average, came from each naive, central memory and regulatory T cell sample. Some clones are missing from TCRdb's copy, which holds only in-frame ones; the method was immunoSEQ multiplex PCR. The sample carries almost 250,000 clones, around 14% recorded once.

The sample comprised naive CD4+ T cells from blood. The rearrangement uses TRBV5-1 and TRBJ2-6; D may be TRBD1 (5 bases). This TCR was recovered from a woman between 40 and 55 years old in good health. The CDR3 sequence: CASSDSSGANVLTF. CDR3 nucleotides: TGCGCCAGCAGCGACAGCTCTGGGGCCAACGTCCTGACTTTC.